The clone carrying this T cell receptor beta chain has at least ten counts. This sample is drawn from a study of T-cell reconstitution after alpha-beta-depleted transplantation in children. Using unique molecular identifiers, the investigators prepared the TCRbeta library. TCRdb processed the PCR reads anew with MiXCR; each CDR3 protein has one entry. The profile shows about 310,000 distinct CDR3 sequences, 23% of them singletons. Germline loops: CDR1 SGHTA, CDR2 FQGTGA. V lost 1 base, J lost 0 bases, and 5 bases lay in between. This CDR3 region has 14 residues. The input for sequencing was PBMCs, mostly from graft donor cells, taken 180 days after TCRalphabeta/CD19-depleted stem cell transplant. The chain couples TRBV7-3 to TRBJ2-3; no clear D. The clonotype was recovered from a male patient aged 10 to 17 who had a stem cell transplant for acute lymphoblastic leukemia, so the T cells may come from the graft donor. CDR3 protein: CASSLRASTDTQYF. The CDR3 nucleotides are TGTGCCAGCAGCTTAAGGGCTAGCACAGATACGCAGTATTTT.